This T cell receptor (beta chain) derives from a study of vaccination and CD4 T cells after COVID-19. Study-wide context: In culture, cells were exposed to overlapping spike peptides from SARS-CoV-2, HCoV-NL63, HCoV-OC43 and HCoV-229E. Findings of the study overall: Median counts of SARS-CoV-2-reactive clonotypes increased from 21 to 38; this difference was not significant.

Treatment reported: approximately 11-day PBMC culture with coronavirus spike peptide pools or control peptides (ViraFEST assay). With peptide pools, ViraFEST first expanded antigen-specific T cells and afterwards sequenced their TCRs. Comments on this clonotype: Its cognate antigen is unknown.

Cultured CD4+ T-cell DNA underwent Oncomine TCR Beta short-read sequencing. Via MiXCR, TCRdb re-called the PCR reads, giving one row per CDR3 protein. Found here are approximately 8,800 distinct CDR3 sequences, approximately 63% of them singletons; the top ten hold roughly 23%. Sequencing input: CD4+ T cells from blood, cultured in vitro. This TCR came from a human donor who had recovered from COVID-19.

The CDR3 DNA follows: TGTGCCAGCAGCCCTGGACAGGGGGCCTCCTACGAGCAGTACTTC. Protein: CASSPGQGASYEQYF. The chain joins TRBV6-1 to TRBJ2-7, with 11 bases identical to TRBD1. The CDR3 contains 15 residues. Germline loops: CDR1 MNHNS, CDR2 SASEGT. V trimming: 6 bases; J trimming: 0 bases; junction bases outside the gene matches: 4.